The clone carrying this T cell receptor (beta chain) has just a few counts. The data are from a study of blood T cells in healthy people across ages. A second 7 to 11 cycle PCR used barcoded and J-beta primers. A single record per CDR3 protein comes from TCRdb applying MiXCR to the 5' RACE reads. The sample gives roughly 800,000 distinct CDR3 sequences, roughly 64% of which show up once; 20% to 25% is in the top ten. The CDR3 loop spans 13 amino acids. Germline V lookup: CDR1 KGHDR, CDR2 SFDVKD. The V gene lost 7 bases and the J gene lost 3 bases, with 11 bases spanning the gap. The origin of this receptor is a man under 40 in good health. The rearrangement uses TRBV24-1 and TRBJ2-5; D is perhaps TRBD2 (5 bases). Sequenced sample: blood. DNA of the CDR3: TGTGCCACCAGCCGGGATGGGGAAGAGACCCAGTACTTC. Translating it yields CATSRDGEETQYF.